The 25 T cell receptor beta chains below all came from one sample that was sequenced in a study of cytomegalovirus exposure and HLA in healthy donors (dated by TCRdb to between 2016 and 2019). Library preparation used the immunoSEQ multiplex PCR assay. Held by TCRdb, this immuneACCESS table contains in-frame sequences only and omits some clones. Under half of the omission traces to an unresolved V gene where checked; the cause of the rest is unknown. This sample lists roughly 120,000 clones; roughly 89% were detected once. The ten largest clones add up to over 1.5% of the sample. Sequencing was performed on PBMCs. All receptors come from a woman aged 18-30 years in good health and CMV-seronegative.

J is TRBJ2-3 and V is TRBV11-2; 9 bases are shared with TRBD1. There are 19 residues in the CDR3. J was trimmed by 1 base and V by 5 bases; bases with no gene match: 16. Germline CDR1 reads SGHAT; CDR2 reads FQNNGV. The CDR3 sequence: CASSPRDRVFWARTDTQYF. The CDR3 nucleotides read TGTGCCAGCAGCCCGCGGGACAGGGTTTTTTGGGCCCGCACAGATACGCAGTATTTT.

The V gene is TRBV25-1, the J gene TRBJ2-1; TRBD2 agrees at 9 bases. The CDR3 contains 16 residues. Germline CDR1 reads MGHDK; CDR2 reads SYGVNS. Germline trimming cut 3 bases from V and 3 bases from J; bases unmatched to any gene: 6. The CDR3 nucleotides are TGTGCCAGCAGTGACGCGACTAGCGGATACTACAATGAGCAGTTCTTC. It yields the protein CASSDATSGYYNEQFF.

The chain links TRBV6-5 to TRBJ2-5; D is ambiguous. Trimming stripped 4 bases from V and 7 bases from J, with 10 bases between. Germline lookup yields CDR1 MNHEY and CDR2 SVGAGI. The CDR3 extends over 12 amino acids. In nucleotides, the CDR3 is TGTGCCAGCAGTTTCGAAAGAGGGACCCAGTACTTC. Amino acids: CASSFERGTQYF.

The chain combines TRBV6-5 with TRBJ1-2; a weak D match, TRBD1 (6 bases). The germline V and J ends were trimmed by 7 bases and 3 bases, with 15 bases remaining between them. Germline values: CDR1 MNHEY, CDR2 SVGAGI. This CDR3 spans 14 amino acids. The CDR3 loop is CASKGVSGDYGYTF. The CDR3 DNA is TGTGCCAGCAAGGGGGTCTCTGGTGACTATGGCTACACCTTC.

The chain joins TRBV4-1 to TRBJ2-3; 10 nucleotides align to TRBD2. The trim removed 0 bases at V and 6 bases at J, leaving 6 bases unmatched. Per germline, CDR1 MGHRA and CDR2 YSYEKL. The CDR3 has 16 amino acids. CDR3 region: CASSQEGLAGVDTQYF. The CDR3 nucleotides read TGCGCCAGCAGCCAAGAGGGCCTAGCGGGGGTGGATACGCAGTATTTT.

This chain links TRBV28 with TRBJ2-7, with no clear D. This CDR3 has 13 residues. CDR1 is MDHEN, CDR2 SYDVKM, per germline. With 3 bases removed from V and 5 bases from J, the gap between germline ends came to 11 bases. This chain's CDR3 is CASSFELDNEQYF. The CDR3 DNA sequence: TGTGCCAGCAGTTTTGAGCTAGATAACGAGCAGTACTTC. Based on the CDR3 plus reference TRBV28 and TRBJ2-7, the full variable domain is DVKVTQSSRYLVKRTGEKVFLECVQDMDHENMFWYRQDPGLGLRLIYFSYDVKMKEKGDIPEGYSVSREKKERFSLILESASTNQTSMYLCASSFELDNEQYFGPGTRLTVT.

The chain uses TRBV27 and TRBJ2-7, with 10 bases aligning to TRBD1. Germline values: CDR1 MNHEY, CDR2 SMNVEV (reference sequence). V was clipped by 10 bases and J by 6 bases; unmatched bases: 9. This CDR3 is built from 13 residues. In nucleotides, the CDR3 is TGTGCCACCAGGGTGACAGGGGGCCTCGAGCAGTACTTC. Translating gives CATRVTGGLEQYF.

The V call is TRBV7-9, the J call TRBJ2-7; TRBD1 matches 9 bases. The CDR3 is 15 residues long. V dropped 5 bases and J dropped 4; count of bases not matched to a gene: 9. Germline assignment: CDR1 SEHNR and CDR2 FQNEAQ (reference sequence). The CDR3 spells CASSPKTGGGYEQYF. As DNA, the CDR3 is TGTGCCAGCAGCCCAAAAACAGGGGGCGGTTACGAGCAGTACTTC. The variable domain in full, with the rest retrieved from reference TRBV7-9 and TRBJ2-7, is DTGVSQNPRHKITKRGQNVTFRCDPISEHNRLYWYRQTLGQGPEFLTYFQNEAQLEKSRLLSDRFSAERPKGSFSTLEIQRTEQGDSAMYLCASSPKTGGGYEQYFGPGTRLTVT.

The chain links TRBV7-6 to TRBJ2-7; D is unresolved. Looked up from germline, CDR1 is SGHVS and CDR2 is FNYEAQ. V gave up 3 bases and J gave up 6 bases, with 12 bases separating them. The CDR3 covers 13 residues. CDR3 nucleotides: TGTGCCAGCAGCTTGCCCGACACGGCCGAGCAGTACTTC. It translates to CASSLPDTAEQYF. The full variable domain, its missing parts supplied by reference TRBV7-6 and TRBJ2-7, is GAGVSQSPRYKVTKRGQDVALRCDPISGHVSLYWYRQALGQGPEFLTYFNYEAQQDKSGLPNDRFSAERPEGSISTLTIQRTEQRDSAMYRCASSLPDTAEQYFGPGTRLTVT.

The chain has TRBV28 and TRBJ1-2; D possibly corresponds to TRBD1 (5 bases). CDR1 is MDHEN, CDR2 SYDVKM, per germline. Trimming stripped 3 bases from V and 8 bases from J, with 16 bases between. The CDR3 contains 14 residues. The CDR3 reads CASSFGYQGSGYTF. The DNA of the CDR3 is TGTGCCAGCAGTTTTGGTTATCAGGGCTCGGGCTACACCTTC.

This chain connects TRBV7-9 to TRBJ2-7; 7 nucleotides agree with TRBD1. J gave up 4 bases and V 3 bases, and 3 bases lay outside the gene matches. This CDR3 contains 13 residues. The germline gives CDR1 SEHNR, CDR2 FQNEAQ (reference sequence). The CDR3: CASSFRGWYEQYF. CDR3 in DNA: TGTGCCAGCAGCTTCAGGGGGTGGTACGAGCAGTACTTC.

This chain uses TRBV28 with TRBJ1-4; D gene unclear. The CDR3 spans 12 residues. V was trimmed by 8 bases and J by 7 bases, leaving 11 bases between them. In germline, CDR1 is MDHEN, CDR2 SYDVKM. CDR3 DNA sequence: TGTGCCAGCTCAGAGGTGGGTGAAAAACTGTTTTTT. Translating gives CASSEVGEKLFF.

The genes are TRBV4-1 and TRBJ2-7; 12 nucleotides line up with TRBD1. The length of the CDR3 is 17 residues. Losses at the gene ends were 4 bases for V and 5 bases for J; bases not matched to a gene: 12. The germline V gene encodes CDR1 MGHRA and CDR2 YSYEKL. CDR3 DNA sequence: TGCGCCAGCAGCCCAGGTACCGGGACAGGGGGCCAGAACGAGCAGTACTTC. It specifies CASSPGTGTGGQNEQYF.

The chain is built from TRBV5-1 and TRBJ1-6; a weak D match, TRBD1 (6 bases). Trimming stripped 0 bases from V and 7 bases from J, with 11 bases between. The CDR3 is 15 amino acids. CDR1 is SGHRS and CDR2 is YFSETQ in the germline V gene. CDR3 loop: CASSLDGQRNSPLHF. The CDR3 DNA reads TGCGCCAGCAGCTTGGACGGACAGCGGAATTCACCCCTCCACTTT. Full variable domain (remainder filled in from reference TRBV5-1 and TRBJ1-6): KAGVTQTPRYLIKTRGQQVTLSCSPISGHRSVSWYQQTPGQGLQFLFEYFSETQRNKGNFPGRFSGRQFSNSRSEMNVSTLELGDSALYLCASSLDGQRNSPLHFGNGTRLTVT.

CDR3 nucleotide sequence: TGTGCCAGCAGCTTACCGTACAGGGAAGATATCGATGGCTACACCTTC. As protein: CASSLPYREDIDGYTF. The rearrangement uses TRBV7-9 and TRBJ1-2; possible D gene TRBD1, 6 bases. CDR1 and CDR2 from the germline V gene are SEHNR and FQNEAQ (reference sequence). The V end was cut by 2 bases, the J end by 6 bases, with 19 bases between. The CDR3 length is 16 residues.

Here the CDR3 DNA reads TGTGCCAGCAGCCACCGGGACAGGGGAGGCGGGGAGCTGTTTTTT. Protein: CASSHRDRGGGELFF. J is TRBJ2-2 and V is TRBV6-5; 10 bases map to TRBD1. After removal of 6 bases from V and 7 bases from J, the junction contained 8 bases not matched to a gene. CDR1 is MNHEY and CDR2 is SVGAGI in the germline V gene. There are 15 residues in the CDR3.

J is TRBJ1-5 and V is TRBV10-2, with 9 nucleotides matching TRBD1. The V and J ends lost 5 bases and 0 bases, in that order; junction bases with no gene match: 11. The CDR3 covers 18 residues. The V gene's germline CDR1 is WSHSY and CDR2 SAAADI. The CDR3 nucleotides are TGCGCCAGCAGTAAGACAGGGGGTGCCCTACTTAGCAATCAGCCCCAGCATTTT. Protein sequence: CASSKTGGALLSNQPQHF.

The chain is built from TRBV5-1 and TRBJ2-2, with TRBD1 identical over 7 bases. J gave up 3 bases and V 3 bases, and 8 bases lay outside the gene matches. CDR1 and CDR2 (germline): SGHRS, YFSETQ. The CDR3 covers 16 residues. DNA for the CDR3: TGCGCCAGCAGCTCGGGACAGCACCCCTACACCGGGGAGCTGTTTTTT. This translates into CASSSGQHPYTGELFF. Looking up the rest from reference TRBV5-1 and TRBJ2-2 gives the full variable domain: KAGVTQTPRYLIKTRGQQVTLSCSPISGHRSVSWYQQTPGQGLQFLFEYFSETQRNKGNFPGRFSGRQFSNSRSEMNVSTLELGDSALYLCASSSGQHPYTGELFFGEGSRLTVL.

The chain links TRBV7-9 to TRBJ1-2, with 9 bases that match TRBD1. The germline gives CDR1 SEHNR, CDR2 FQNEAQ (reference sequence). The V gene end was trimmed by 6 bases and the J gene end by 4 bases; junction bases not matched to a gene: 3. The CDR3 consists of 13 residues. The chain's CDR3 is CASSDRGSYGYTF. As DNA, the CDR3 is TGTGCCAGCAGTGACAGGGGGTCCTATGGCTACACCTTC.

The J gene is TRBJ1-4, the V gene TRBV27, with no clear D. The CDR3 has 16 residues. CDR1 and CDR2 (germline): MNHEY, SMNVEV (reference sequence). V lost 5 bases and J 2 bases, leaving 15 bases between the germline ends. CDR3 DNA: TGTGCCAGCAGTACGACACTCTGGGCGACTAATGAAAAACTGTTTTTT. Translated, it gives CASSTTLWATNEKLFF.

The rearrangement joins TRBV13 to TRBJ1-1; D is undetermined. V dropped 6 bases and J dropped 0 bases, with 11 bases sitting between them. This CDR3 has 14 residues. Germline CDR1 reads PRHDT; CDR2 reads FYEKMQ (reference sequence). The DNA of the CDR3 is TGTGCCAGCAGGTTATTTACACTGAACACTGAAGCTTTCTTT. Translation gives CASRLFTLNTEAFF.

Only one count was recorded for this clone. J is TRBJ2-5 and V is TRBV28, with 9 bases that match TRBD1. Germline-derived CDR1 and CDR2 are MDHEN and SYDVKM. This CDR3 is 15 amino acids long. V shed 6 bases, J shed 2 bases, and the junction held 7 bases outside the gene matches. CDR3 region: CASRETGQGQETQYF. CDR3 DNA sequence: TGTGCCAGCAGGGAGACCGGACAGGGGCAAGAGACCCAGTACTTC.

The chain uses TRBV9 and TRBJ2-7; 8 positions match TRBD1. The ends lost 0 bases at V and 4 bases at J; junction bases unmatched: 3. The CDR3 is 14 residues long. Germline V gene sequence: CDR1 SGDLS, CDR2 YYNGEE. DNA of the CDR3: TGTGCCAGCAGCGTAGGGACAGGGACGTACGAGCAGTACTTC. It encodes CASSVGTGTYEQYF.

The gene calls are TRBV2 and TRBJ1-2, with D maybe TRBD1 (6 bases). V dropped 6 bases and J dropped 0 bases, with 14 bases sitting between them. The CDR3 consists of 15 residues. From germline, CDR1 is SNHLY and CDR2 FYNNEI. CDR3 DNA: TGTGCCAGCAGGACGCCCAGGGGACCTAACTATGGCTACACCTTC. It specifies CASRTPRGPNYGYTF.

The genes are TRBV7-2 and TRBJ1-2; TRBD1 is a possible D gene (6 bases). V was trimmed by 1 base and J by 5 bases, leaving 11 bases between them. The CDR3 has 14 residues. The germline V gene encodes CDR1 SGHTA and CDR2 FQGNSA. The CDR3 nucleotides are TGTGCCAGCAGCTTAGGCAGGGGCCAATATGGCTACACCTTC. Translation gives CASSLGRGQYGYTF.